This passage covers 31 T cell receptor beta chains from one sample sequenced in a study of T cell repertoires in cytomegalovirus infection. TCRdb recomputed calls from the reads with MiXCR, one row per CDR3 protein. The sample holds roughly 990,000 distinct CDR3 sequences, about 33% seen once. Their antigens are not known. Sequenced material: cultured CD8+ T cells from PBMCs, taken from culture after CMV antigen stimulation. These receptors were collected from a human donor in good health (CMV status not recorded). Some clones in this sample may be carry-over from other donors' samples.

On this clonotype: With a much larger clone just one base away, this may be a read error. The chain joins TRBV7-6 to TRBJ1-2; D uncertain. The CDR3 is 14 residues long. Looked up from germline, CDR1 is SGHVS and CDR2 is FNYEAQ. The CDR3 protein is CACSLAGTAYGYTF. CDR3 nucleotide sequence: TGTGCCTGCAGCTTAGCGGGAACAGCCTATGGCTACACCTTC.

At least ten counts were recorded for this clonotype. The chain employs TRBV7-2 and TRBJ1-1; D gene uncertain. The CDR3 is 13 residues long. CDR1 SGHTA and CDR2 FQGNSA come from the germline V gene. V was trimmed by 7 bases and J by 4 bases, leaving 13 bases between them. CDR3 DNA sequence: TGTGCCAGCACCTCAAGCCCGAGCACTGAAGCTTTCTTT. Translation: CASTSSPSTEAFF.

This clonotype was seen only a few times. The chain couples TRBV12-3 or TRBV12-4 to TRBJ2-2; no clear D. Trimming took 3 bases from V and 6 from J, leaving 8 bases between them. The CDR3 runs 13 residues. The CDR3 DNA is TGTGCCAGCAGTTTCTTGGGTTCCGGGGAGCTGTTTTTT. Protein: CASSFLGSGELFF.

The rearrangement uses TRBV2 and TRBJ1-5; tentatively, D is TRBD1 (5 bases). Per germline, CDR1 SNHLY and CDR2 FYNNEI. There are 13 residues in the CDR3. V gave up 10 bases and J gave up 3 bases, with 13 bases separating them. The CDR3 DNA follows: TGTGCCATCCAAGGGGATTTCAATCAGCCCCAGCATTTT. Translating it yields CAIQGDFNQPQHF.

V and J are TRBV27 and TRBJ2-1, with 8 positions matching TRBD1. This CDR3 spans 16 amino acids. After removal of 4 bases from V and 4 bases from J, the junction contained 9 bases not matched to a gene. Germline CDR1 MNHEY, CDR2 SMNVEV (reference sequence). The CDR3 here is CASSSRHGTGYNEQFF. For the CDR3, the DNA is TGTGCCAGCAGTTCTCGACACGGGACAGGTTACAATGAGCAGTTCTTC.

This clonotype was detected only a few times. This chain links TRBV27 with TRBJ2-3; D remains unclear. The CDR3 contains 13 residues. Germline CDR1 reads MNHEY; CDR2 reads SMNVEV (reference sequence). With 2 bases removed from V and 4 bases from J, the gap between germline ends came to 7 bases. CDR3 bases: TGTGCCAGCAGTTTAGGGAATCCAGATACGCAGTATTTT. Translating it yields CASSLGNPDTQYF.

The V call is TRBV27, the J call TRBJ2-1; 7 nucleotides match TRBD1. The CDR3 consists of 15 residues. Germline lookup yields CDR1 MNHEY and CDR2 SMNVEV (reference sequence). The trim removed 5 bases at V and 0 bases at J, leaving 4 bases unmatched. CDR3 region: CASSTTGASYNEQFF. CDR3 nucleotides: TGTGCCAGCAGTACCACAGGGGCCTCCTACAATGAGCAGTTCTTC.

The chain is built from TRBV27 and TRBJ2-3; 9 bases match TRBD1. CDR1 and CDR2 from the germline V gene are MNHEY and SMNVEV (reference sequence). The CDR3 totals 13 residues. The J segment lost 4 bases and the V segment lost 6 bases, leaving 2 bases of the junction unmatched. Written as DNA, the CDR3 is TGTGCCAGCAGGGACAGGGGCGCAGATACGCAGTATTTT. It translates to CASRDRGADTQYF.

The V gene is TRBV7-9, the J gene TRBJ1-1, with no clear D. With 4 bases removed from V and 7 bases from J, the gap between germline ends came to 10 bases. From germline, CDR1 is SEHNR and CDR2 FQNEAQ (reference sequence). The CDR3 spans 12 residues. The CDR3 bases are TGTGCCAGCAGCTCAGCGTCAGGTGAAGCTTTCTTT. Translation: CASSSASGEAFF.

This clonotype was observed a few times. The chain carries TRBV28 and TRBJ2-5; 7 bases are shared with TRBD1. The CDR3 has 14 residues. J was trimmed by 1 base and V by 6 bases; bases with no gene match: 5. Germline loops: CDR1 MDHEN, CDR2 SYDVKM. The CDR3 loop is CASRTTGSQETQYF. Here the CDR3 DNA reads TGTGCCAGCAGGACGACAGGGTCCCAAGAGACCCAGTACTTC.

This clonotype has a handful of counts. Written as DNA, the CDR3 is TGTGCCAGCACCTGGGGGGGTCCCGGGGAGCTGTTTTTT. Its protein product is CASTWGGPGELFF. The V and J genes are TRBV12-3 or TRBV12-4 and TRBJ2-2; the match to TRBD2 covers 7 bases. Germline trimming cut 7 bases from V and 6 bases from J; bases unmatched to any gene: 5. CDR3 length equals 13 residues.

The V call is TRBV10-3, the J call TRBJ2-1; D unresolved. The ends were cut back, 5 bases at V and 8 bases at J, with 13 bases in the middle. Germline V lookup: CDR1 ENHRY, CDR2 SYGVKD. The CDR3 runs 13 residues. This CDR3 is CAISRLGNDEQFF. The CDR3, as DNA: TGTGCCATCAGTCGTTTGGGAAACGATGAGCAGTTCTTC.

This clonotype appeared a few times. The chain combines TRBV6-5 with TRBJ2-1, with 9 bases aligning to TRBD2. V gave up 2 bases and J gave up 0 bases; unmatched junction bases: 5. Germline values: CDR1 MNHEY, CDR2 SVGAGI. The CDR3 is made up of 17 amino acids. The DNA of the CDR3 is TGTGCCAGCAGTTACGAGCGGGGGGCCCTCTCCTACAATGAGCAGTTCTTC. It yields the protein CASSYERGALSYNEQFF.

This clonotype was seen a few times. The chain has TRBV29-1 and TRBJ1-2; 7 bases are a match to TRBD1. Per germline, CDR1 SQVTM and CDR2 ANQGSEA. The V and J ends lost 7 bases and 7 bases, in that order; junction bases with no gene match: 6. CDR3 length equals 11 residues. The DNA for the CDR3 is TGCAGCGCTATTCGACAGGGTGGCTACACCTTC. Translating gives CSAIRQGGYTF.

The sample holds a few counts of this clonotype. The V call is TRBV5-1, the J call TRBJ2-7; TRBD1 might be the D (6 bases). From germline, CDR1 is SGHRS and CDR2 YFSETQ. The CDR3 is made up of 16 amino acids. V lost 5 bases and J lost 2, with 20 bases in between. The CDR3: CASRFVPLAGAYEQYF. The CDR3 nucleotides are TGCGCCAGCAGGTTTGTCCCTTTGGCAGGGGCCTACGAGCAGTACTTC.

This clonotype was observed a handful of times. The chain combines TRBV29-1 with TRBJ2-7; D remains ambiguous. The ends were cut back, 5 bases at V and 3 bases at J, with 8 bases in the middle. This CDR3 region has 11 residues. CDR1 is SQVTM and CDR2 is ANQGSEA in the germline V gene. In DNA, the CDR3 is TGCAGCGTTCATCCGATCTACGAGCAGTACGTC. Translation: CSVHPIYEQYV.

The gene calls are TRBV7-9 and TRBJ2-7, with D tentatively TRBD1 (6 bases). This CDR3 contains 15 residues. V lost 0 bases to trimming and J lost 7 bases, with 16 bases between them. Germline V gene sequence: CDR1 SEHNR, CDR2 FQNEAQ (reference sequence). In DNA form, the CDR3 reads TGTGCCAGCAGCTTAGCACCGGGCAGGGGAGTTGAGCAGTACTTC. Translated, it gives CASSLAPGRGVEQYF. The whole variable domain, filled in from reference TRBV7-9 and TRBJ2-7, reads DTGVSQNPRHKITKRGQNVTFRCDPISEHNRLYWYRQTLGQGPEFLTYFQNEAQLEKSRLLSDRFSAERPKGSFSTLEIQRTEQGDSAMYLCASSLAPGRGVEQYFGPGTRLTVT.

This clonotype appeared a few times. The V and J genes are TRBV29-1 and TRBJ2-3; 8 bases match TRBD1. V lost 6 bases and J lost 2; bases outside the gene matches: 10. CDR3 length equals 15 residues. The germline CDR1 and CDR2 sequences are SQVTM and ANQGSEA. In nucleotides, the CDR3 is TGCAGCGTGGGTCCCAGGGGGCTCGACACAGATACGCAGTATTTT. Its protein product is CSVGPRGLDTDTQYF.

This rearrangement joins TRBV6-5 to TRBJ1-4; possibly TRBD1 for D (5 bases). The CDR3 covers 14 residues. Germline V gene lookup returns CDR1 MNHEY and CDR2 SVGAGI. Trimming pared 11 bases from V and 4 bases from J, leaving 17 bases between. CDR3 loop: CASAPGRGNEKLFF. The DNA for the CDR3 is TGTGCCTCCGCCCCAGGGAGGGGTAATGAAAAACTGTTTTTT.

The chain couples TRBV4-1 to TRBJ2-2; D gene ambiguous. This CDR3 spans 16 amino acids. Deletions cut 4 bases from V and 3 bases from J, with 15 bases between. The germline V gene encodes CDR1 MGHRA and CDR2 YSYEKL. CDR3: CASSLQWAVDTGELFF. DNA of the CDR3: TGCGCCAGCAGCCTTCAATGGGCGGTTGACACCGGGGAGCTGTTTTTT.

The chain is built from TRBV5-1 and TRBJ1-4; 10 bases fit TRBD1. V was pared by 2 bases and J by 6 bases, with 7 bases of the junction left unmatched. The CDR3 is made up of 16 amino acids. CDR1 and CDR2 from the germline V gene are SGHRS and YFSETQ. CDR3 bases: TGCGCCAGCAGCTTCACGGACAGGGGGGCGGATGAAAAACTGTTTTTT. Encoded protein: CASSFTDRGADEKLFF.

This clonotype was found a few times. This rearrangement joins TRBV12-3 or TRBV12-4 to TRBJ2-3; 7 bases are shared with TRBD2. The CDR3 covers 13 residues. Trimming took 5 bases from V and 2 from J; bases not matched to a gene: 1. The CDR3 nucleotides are TGTGCCAGCAGTACTAGCGACACAGATACGCAGTATTTT. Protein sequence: CASSTSDTDTQYF.

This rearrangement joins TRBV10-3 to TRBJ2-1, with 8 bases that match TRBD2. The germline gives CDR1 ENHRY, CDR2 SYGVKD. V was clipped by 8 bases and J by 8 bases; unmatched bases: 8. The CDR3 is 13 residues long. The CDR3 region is CAIASGGWDEQFF. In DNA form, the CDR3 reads TGTGCCATCGCCTCGGGGGGGTGGGATGAGCAGTTCTTC.

The chain's CDR3 is CATTPGSGSNEQFF. The DNA for the CDR3 is TGTGCCACCACCCCTGGGTCAGGGTCCAATGAGCAGTTCTTC. The chain employs TRBV24-1 and TRBJ2-1; perhaps TRBD1 as D (5 bases). Trimming cost V 8 bases and J 6 bases, with 16 bases left between them. The CDR3 consists of 14 residues. Germline V gene data show CDR1 as KGHDR and CDR2 as SFDVKD.

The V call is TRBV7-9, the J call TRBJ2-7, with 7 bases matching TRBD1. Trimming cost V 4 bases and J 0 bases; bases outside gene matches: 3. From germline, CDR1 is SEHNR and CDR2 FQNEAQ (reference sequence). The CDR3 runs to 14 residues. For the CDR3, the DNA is TGTGCCAGCAGCTCCGGACAGGACTCCTACGAGCAGTACTTC. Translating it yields CASSSGQDSYEQYF.

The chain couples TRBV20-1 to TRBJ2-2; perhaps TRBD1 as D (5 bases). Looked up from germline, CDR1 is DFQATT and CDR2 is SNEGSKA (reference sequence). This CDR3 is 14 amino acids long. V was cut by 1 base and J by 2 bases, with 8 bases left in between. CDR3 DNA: TGCAGTGCTAGAGTCAGGGATAACACCGGGGAGCTGTTTTTT. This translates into CSARVRDNTGELFF.

CDR3 loop: CSVVGSLYEQYF. Written as DNA, the CDR3 is TGCAGCGTTGTTGGCAGTTTATACGAGCAGTACTTC. The J gene is TRBJ2-7, the V gene TRBV29-1; D is undetermined. Germline CDR1 and CDR2: SQVTM and ANQGSEA. V was cut by 4 bases and J by 4 bases, with 11 bases left in between. This CDR3 has 12 residues.

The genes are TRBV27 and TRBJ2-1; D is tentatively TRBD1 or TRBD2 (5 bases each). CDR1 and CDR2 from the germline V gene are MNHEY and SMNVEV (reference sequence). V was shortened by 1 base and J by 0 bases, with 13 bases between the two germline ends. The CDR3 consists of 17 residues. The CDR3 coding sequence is TGTGCCAGCAGTTTATGGTTAGGGGAGAGCTCCTACAATGAGCAGTTCTTC. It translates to CASSLWLGESSYNEQFF.

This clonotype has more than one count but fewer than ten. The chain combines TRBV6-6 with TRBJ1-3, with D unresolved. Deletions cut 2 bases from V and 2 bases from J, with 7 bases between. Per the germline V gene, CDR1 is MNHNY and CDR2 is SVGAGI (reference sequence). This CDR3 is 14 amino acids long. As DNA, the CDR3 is TGTGCCAGCAGTTACAAAGGGACTGGAAACACCATATATTTT. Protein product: CASSYKGTGNTIYF.

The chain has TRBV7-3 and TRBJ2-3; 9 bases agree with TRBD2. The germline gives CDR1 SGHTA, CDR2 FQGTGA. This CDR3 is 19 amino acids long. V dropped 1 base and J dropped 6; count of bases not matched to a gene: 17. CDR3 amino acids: CASSLNTPLVAGDGDTQYF. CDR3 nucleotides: TGTGCCAGCAGCTTAAATACCCCCTTGGTAGCGGGGGACGGGGATACGCAGTATTTT.

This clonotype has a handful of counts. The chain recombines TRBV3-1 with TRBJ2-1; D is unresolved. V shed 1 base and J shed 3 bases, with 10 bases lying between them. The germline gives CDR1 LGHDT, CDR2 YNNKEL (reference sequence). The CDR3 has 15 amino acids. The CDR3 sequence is CASSQVVLGYNEQFF. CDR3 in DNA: TGTGCCAGCAGCCAAGTCGTCCTCGGCTACAATGAGCAGTTCTTC.